This T cell receptor beta chain was identified during a study of chemoradiotherapy in HPV16-positive cancers. Across the whole study: Functional T-cell assays on a couple of HPV16-positive patients' cells defined candidate HPV-specific clones and common TCR motifs.

Whole-study results and caveats: Candidate HPV-specific clones and E7-related TCR motifs grew in tumor during treatment. In HPV16-positive patients, HPV-responsive T-cell expansion tracked better recurrence-free survival.

Regarding this clone: What it binds is unknown.

V lost 0 bases and J 4 bases, leaving 7 bases between the germline ends. The CDR3 runs to 13 residues. Germline V gives CDR1 SGHRS, CDR2 YFSETQ. Generated by immunoSEQ multiplex PCR, the TCRdb table keeps only in-frame clones and is missing some. The data contain around 23,000 clones, over 85% of them singletons. Repeated repertoire sampling spanned the course of chemoradiotherapy. This chain uses TRBV5-1 with TRBJ1-1; D not resolved. This sequence was found in a human donor with HPV-associated anogenital cancer. The sequences come from blood, collected from a patient who underwent chemoradiotherapy. CDR3 loop: CASSLDTGTEAFF. DNA for the CDR3: TGCGCCAGCAGCTTGGATACGGGCACTGAAGCTTTCTTT.